The source of this T cell receptor (beta chain) is a study of cytomegalovirus exposure and HLA in healthy donors. Germline CDR1 SGHNT, CDR2 YYREEE (reference sequence). The CDR3 extends over 14 amino acids. Study conclusions and caveats: An analysis done earlier found most TCR beta V segments productive about 87% or about 30% of the time.

Worth noting for this clone: Its antigen is as yet unknown. The junction departs from germline at one end; a sequencing error may be responsible.

This PCR relied on a set of 60 Vbeta primers and 13 Jbeta primers. Clones were sequenced by immunoSEQ multiplex PCR, and TCRdb holds only the in-frame ones, with some missing. The sample lists roughly 120,000 clones, about 78% occurring once. The sequenced sample was PBMCs. This TCR was recovered from a woman in her 30s in good health and CMV-seropositive. This chain links TRBV5-4 with TRBJ2-7; TRBD1 matches at 7 bases. The DNA of the CDR3 is TGTGCCAGCACCTTGGTAGGGGGCGAATACGAGCAGTACTTC. This sequence encodes CASTLVGGEYEQYF.